This TCR beta chain was recovered during a study of PD-L1 blockade in urothelial cancer. The V gene's germline CDR1 is SNHLY and CDR2 FYNNEI. There are 14 residues in the CDR3. The V end lost 8 bases, the J end lost 2 bases, and 15 bases lay between the germline ends. As to time point: peripheral blood 6 weeks after treatment start. This table comes from immunoSEQ multiplex PCR, and its TCRdb copy is limited to in-frame clones, with some not included. The sample includes over 100,000 clones, approximately 90% seen only once; the top ten take 3% to 4.5%. This specimen consisted of PBMCs, obtained around atezolizumab (anti-PD-L1) treatment. The chain recombines TRBV2 with TRBJ1-1; D remains unclear. The TCR sequence derives from a man aged 60-69 years with urothelial cancer. CDR3 bases: TGTGCCAGCTCCTGGGCCCCCACCAACACTGAAGCTTTCTTT. Protein: CASSWAPTNTEAFF.